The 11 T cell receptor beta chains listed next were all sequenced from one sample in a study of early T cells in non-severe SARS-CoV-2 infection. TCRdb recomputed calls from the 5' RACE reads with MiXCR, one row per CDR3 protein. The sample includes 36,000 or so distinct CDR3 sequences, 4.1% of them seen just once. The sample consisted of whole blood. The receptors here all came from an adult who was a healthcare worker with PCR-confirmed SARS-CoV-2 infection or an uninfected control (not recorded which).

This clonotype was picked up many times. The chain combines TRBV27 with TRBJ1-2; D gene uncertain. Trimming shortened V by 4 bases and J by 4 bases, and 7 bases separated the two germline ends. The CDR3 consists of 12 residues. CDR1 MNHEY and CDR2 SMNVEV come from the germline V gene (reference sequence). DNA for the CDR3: TGTGCCAGCAGTTCTGGCTCCTATGGCTACACCTTC. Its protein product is CASSSGSYGYTF.

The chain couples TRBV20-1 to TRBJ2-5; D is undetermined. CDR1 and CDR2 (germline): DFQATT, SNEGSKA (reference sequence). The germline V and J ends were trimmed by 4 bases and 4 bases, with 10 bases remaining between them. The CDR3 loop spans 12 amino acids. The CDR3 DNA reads TGCAGTGCTAAAAGCTCACGAGAGACCCAGTACTTC. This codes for CSAKSSRETQYF.

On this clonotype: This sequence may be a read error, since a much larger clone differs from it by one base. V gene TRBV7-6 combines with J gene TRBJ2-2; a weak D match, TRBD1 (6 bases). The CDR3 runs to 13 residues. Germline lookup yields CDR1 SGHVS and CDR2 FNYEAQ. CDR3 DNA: TGTGCCAGCAGCCGGACAGTATCCGGGGAGCCGTTTTTT. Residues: CASSRTVSGEPFF.

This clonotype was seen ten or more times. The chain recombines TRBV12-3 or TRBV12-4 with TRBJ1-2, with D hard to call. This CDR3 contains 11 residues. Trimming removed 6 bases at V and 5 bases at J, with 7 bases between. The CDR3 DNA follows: TGTGCCAGCAGGCAATATTATGGCTACACCTTC. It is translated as CASRQYYGYTF.

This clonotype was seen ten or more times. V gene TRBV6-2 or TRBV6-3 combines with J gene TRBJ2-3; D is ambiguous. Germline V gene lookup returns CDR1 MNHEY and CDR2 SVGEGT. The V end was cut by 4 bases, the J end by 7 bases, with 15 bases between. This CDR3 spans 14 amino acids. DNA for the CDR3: TGTGCCAGCAGTTCCCCCCACGGCTGGTATACGCAGTATTTT. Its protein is CASSSPHGWYTQYF.

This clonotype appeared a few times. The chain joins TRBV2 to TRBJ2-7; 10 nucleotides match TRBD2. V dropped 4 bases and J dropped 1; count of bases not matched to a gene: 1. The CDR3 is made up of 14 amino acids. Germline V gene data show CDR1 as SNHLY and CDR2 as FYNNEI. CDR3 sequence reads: CASSVAGGSYEQYF. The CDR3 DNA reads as TGTGCCAGCAGTGTAGCGGGGGGATCCTACGAGCAGTACTTC.

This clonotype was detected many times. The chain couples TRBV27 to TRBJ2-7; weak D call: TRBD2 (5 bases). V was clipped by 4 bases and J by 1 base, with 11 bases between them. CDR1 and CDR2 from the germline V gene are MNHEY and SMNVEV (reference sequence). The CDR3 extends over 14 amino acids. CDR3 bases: TGTGCCAGCAGTTCCTTGGGCGGGTCCTACGAGCAGTACTTC. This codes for CASSSLGGSYEQYF.

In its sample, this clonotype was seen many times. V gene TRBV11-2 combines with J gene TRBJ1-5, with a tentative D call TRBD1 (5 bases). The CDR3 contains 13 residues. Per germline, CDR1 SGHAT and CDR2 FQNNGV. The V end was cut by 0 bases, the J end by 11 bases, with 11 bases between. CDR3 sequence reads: CASSLEAGGTQHF. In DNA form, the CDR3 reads TGTGCCAGCAGCTTAGAGGCCGGGGGTACCCAGCATTTT.

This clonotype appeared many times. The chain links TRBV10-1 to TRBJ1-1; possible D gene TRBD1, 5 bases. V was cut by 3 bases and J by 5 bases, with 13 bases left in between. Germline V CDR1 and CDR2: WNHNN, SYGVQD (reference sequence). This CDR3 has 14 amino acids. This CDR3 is CASSERRGRTEAFF. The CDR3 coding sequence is TGCGCCAGCAGTGAAAGGAGGGGAAGGACTGAAGCTTTCTTT.

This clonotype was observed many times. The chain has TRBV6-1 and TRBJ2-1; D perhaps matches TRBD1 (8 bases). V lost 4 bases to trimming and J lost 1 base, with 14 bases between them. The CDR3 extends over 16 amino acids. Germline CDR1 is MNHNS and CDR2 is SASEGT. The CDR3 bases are TGTGCCAGCAGTGTGGGGAGGGACAGGTCCTACAATGAGCAGTTCTTC. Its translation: CASSVGRDRSYNEQFF.

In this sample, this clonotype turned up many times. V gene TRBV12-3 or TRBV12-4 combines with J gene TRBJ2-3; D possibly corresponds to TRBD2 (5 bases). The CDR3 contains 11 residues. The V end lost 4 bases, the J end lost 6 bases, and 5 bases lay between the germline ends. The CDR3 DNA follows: TGTGCCAGCAGTTGGAGGGATACGCAGTATTTT. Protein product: CASSWRDTQYF.